These T cell receptor beta chains were read from a single sample in a study of technical replicates of blood from a few donors. Sequencing used immunoSEQ multiplex PCR; TCRdb keeps in-frame clones, though not all of them. The sample shows 84,000 or so clones, about 97% of them seen only once. The specimen sequenced was T cells isolated from PBMCs. Every receptor here comes from a human donor in good health. CDR3s include the opening cysteine and the closing phenylalanine or tryptophan. A D gene is named only where the DNA matches it firmly. Part of the rows lack a size; the others show once, few, many or a class for expanded clones.

TRBD2,TRBJ2-5,-,TRBV27,TGTGCCAGCAGGCTAACTAGCGGGAGAGAGACCCAGTACTTC,CASRLTSGRETQYF
TRBD2,TRBJ2-2,-,TRBV25-1,TGTGCCAGCAGGAAAACTAGCGGGACGAACACCGGGGAGCTGTTTTTT,CASRKTSGTNTGELFF
TRBD1,TRBJ2-2,-,TRBV10-1,TGCGCCAGCAGCTTCCCGACAGGGAAGAACACCGGGGAGCTGTTTTTT,CASSFPTGKNTGELFF
TRBD1,TRBJ2-1,-,TRBV27,TGTGCCAGCAGGACCGGGACAGGGTATCTTATAACCTACAATGAGCAGTTCTTC,CASRTGTGYLITYNEQFF
-,TRBJ1-1,once,TRBV28,TGTGCCAGCAGAGTCGAGGATGGGAGCACTGAAGCTTTCTTT,CASRVEDGSTEAFF
-,TRBJ1-1,-,TRBV30,TGTGCCTGGATGGAGACTCCCGTCACTGAAGCTTTCTTT,CAWMETPVTEAFF
-,TRBJ2-1,-,TRBV6-1,TGTGCCAGCACCCAGGCGGGTAATGAGCAGTTCTTC,CASTQAGNEQFF
TRBD2,TRBJ2-1,-,TRBV10-2,TGCGCCAGCAGGCGGGGGGCGTACAATGAGCAGTTCTTC,CASRRGAYNEQFF
TRBD1,TRBJ1-1,-,TRBV29-1,TGCAGCGTTGTACAGGGGACGGACACTGAAGCTTTCTTT,CSVVQGTDTEAFF
-,TRBJ1-5,-,TRBV27,TGTGCCAGCAGTTTTTCCCATCGAGTCAATCAGCCCCAGCATTTT,CASSFSHRVNQPQHF
-,TRBJ2-7,once,TRBV25-1,TGTGCCAGCAGTGAATACCTCCCCTACGAGCAGTACTTC,CASSEYLPYEQYF
-,TRBJ2-7,few,TRBV11-2,TGTGCCAGCAGCTTAGTAGGTGGGGCAGAACCCAAGTACGAGCAGTACTTC,CASSLVGGAEPKYEQYF
-,TRBJ2-5,-,TRBV7-8,TGTGCCAGCAGCCCAATCCGTCCGGGGGAGACCCAGTACTTC,CASSPIRPGETQYF
-,TRBJ2-2,once,TRBV28,TGTGCCAGCAGTTTGCGTCCGGGGGAGCTGTTTTTT,CASSLRPGELFF
-,TRBJ1-2,-,TRBV10-3,TGTGCCACAACCGCGGCAGCTAACTATGGCTACACCTTC,CATTAAANYGYTF
TRBD1,TRBJ1-2,-,TRBV5-1,TGCGCCAGCAGCTTGTCCCCACAGGGGTTTTCCCATGGCTACACCTTC,CASSLSPQGFSHGYTF
-,TRBJ1-2,-,TRBV5-6,TGTGCCAGCAGCTCCGAACCGGGGATGTCCTATGGCTACACCTTC,CASSSEPGMSYGYTF
TRBD2,TRBJ2-1,once,TRBV7-6,TGTGCCAGCAGCCGAGCGGGGGACCGCTACAATGAGCAGTTCTTC,CASSRAGDRYNEQFF
TRBD2,TRBJ2-3,-,TRBV5-1,TGCGCCAGCAGCTTCGGTCTAGCGGGGGCCATCACAGATACGCAGTATTTT,CASSFGLAGAITDTQYF
-,TRBJ2-5,-,TRBV18,TGTGCCAGCTCACCACCCGGGAAAGAGACCCAGTACTTC,CASSPPGKETQYF
TRBD2,TRBJ2-7,-,TRBV4-2,TGTGCCAGCAGCCCCGGGACTACGGGGGAGCAGTACTTC,CASSPGTTGEQYF
TRBD1,TRBJ1-4,-,TRBV7-6,TGTGCCAGCAGCTGGCGCCACAGGGGAGGTGAAAAACTGTTTTTT,CASSWRHRGGEKLFF
-,TRBJ1-2,-,TRBV19,TGTGCCAGTAGACAGGGTTCGTCGGAGTCGGACTATGGCTACACCTTC,CASRQGSSESDYGYTF
TRBD1,TRBJ1-4,-,TRBV9,TGTGCCAGCAGCGTTGACGGTCAGGGGGTTCTGGAAAAACTGTTTTTT,CASSVDGQGVLEKLFF
-,TRBJ2-3,-,TRBV5-5,TGTGCCAGCAGCTTCCCAGGCACAGATACGCAGTATTTT,CASSFPGTDTQYF
TRBD1,TRBJ2-2,-,TRBV19,TGTGCCAGCGGACAGGGGGGGAGGACCGGGGAGCTGTTTTTT,CASGQGGRTGELFF
TRBD2,TRBJ2-3,-,TRBV28,TGTGCCAGCAGTACTAGCGGGTACACAGATACGCAGTATTTT,CASSTSGYTDTQYF
-,TRBJ1-1,-,TRBV7-9,TGTGCCAGCAGCTTAGATGGCCCTGAAGCTTTCTTT,CASSLDGPEAFF
-,TRBJ1-3,-,TRBV14,TGTGCCAGCAGCCAAGTCCTGATGCGGAACTCTGGAAACACCATATATTTT,CASSQVLMRNSGNTIYF
TRBD1,TRBJ2-5,once,TRBV2,TGTGCCAGGCGGACAGGGTCGGAGACCCAGTACTTC,CARRTGSETQYF
-,TRBJ1-1,-,TRBV7-8,TGTGCCAGCAGCTTAGATTTTCCTGCGGGAAAAGCTTTCTTT,CASSLDFPAGKAFF
TRBD2,TRBJ2-2,once,TRBV19,TGTGCCAGTAGTACGACTAGCGGTAGCGCCGGGGAGCTGTTTTTT,CASSTTSGSAGELFF
-,TRBJ1-2,-,TRBV6-5,TGTGCCAGCAATCCGACAGGAGCTAACTATGGCTACACCTTC,CASNPTGANYGYTF
-,TRBJ2-7,-,TRBV11-3,TGTGCCAGCAGCTCTCAGGGTGGAGCCGAGCAGTACTTC,CASSSQGGAEQYF
-,TRBJ1-5,-,TRBV7-9,TGTGCCAGCAGCAAACCCGGGACACATCAGCCCCAGCATTTT,CASSKPGTHQPQHF
-,TRBJ2-3,-,TRBV5-1,TGCGCCAGCCGAAGCGGGAGCACAGATACGCAGTATTTT,CASRSGSTDTQYF
TRBD2,TRBJ2-1,-,TRBV18,TGTGCCAGCTCAGCCCCTAGCGGGAGTTCGTACAATGAGCAGTTCTTC,CASSAPSGSSYNEQFF
TRBD2,TRBJ2-7,-,TRBV6-1,TGTGCCAGCGGACTAGCGGCGACCTACGAGCAGTACTTC,CASGLAATYEQYF
-,TRBJ2-1,-,TRBV13,TGTGCCAGCAGCGTCCAGGGCCGATACAATGAGCAGTTCTTC,CASSVQGRYNEQFF